This T cell receptor beta chain was observed in a study of lung T cells in sarcoidosis with Löfgren's syndrome. This clonotype was found many times. Antigen: not known. Overall study findings and caveats: TRAV12-1 and TRBV2 were reportedly most expanded in Löfgren's patients.

TCRdb ran MiXCR on the reads and lists one entry per CDR3 protein. Of about 21,000 distinct CDR3 sequences listed, approximately 21% were seen once; the top ten hold around 4.3%. Germline CDR1 is LGHDT and CDR2 is YNNKEL (reference sequence). The CDR3 covers 15 residues. V lost 1 base and J lost 7; bases outside the gene matches: 2. The chain is built from TRBV3-1 and TRBJ2-1; 12 bases match TRBD2. This TCR was recovered from a human donor with sarcoidosis (Löfgren's syndrome or another form), or a control subject (not recorded which). Sample: CD4+ T cells from PBMCs. This CDR3 is CASSQASGRVNEQFF. Written as DNA, the CDR3 is TGTGCCAGCAGCCAAGCTAGCGGGAGGGTAAATGAGCAGTTCTTC.